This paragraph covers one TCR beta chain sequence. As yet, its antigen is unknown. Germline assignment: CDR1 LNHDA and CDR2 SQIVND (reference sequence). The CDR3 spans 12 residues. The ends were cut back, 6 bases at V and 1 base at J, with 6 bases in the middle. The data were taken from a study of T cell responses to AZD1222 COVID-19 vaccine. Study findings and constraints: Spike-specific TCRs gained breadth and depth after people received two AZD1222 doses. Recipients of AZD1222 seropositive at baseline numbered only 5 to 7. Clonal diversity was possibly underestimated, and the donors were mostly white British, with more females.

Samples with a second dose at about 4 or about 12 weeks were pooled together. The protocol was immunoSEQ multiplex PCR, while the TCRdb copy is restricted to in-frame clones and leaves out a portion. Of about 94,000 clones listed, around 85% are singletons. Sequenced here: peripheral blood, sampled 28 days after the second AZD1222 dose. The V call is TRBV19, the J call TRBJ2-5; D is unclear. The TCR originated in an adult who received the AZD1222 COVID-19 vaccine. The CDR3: CASSPSQETQYF. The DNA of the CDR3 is TGTGCCAGTAGCCCAAGCCAAGAGACCCAGTACTTC.